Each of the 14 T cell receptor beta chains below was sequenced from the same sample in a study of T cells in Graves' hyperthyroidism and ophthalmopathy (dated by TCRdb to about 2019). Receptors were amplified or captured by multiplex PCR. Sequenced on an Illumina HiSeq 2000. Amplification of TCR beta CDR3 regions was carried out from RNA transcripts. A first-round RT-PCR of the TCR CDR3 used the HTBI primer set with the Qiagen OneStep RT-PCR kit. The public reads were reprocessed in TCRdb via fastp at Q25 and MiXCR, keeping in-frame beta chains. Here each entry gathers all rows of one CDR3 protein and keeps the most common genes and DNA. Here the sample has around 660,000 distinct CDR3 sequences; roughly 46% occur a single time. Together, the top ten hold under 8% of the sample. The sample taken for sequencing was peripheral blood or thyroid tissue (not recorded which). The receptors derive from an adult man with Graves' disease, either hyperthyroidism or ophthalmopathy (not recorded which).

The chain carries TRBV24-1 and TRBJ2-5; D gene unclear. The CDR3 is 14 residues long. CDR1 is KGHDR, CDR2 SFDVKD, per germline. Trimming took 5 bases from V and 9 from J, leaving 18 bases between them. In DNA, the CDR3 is TGTGCCACCAGTGGTGGCAGATACAATCAGCCCCAGTACTTC. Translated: CATSGGRYNQPQYF.

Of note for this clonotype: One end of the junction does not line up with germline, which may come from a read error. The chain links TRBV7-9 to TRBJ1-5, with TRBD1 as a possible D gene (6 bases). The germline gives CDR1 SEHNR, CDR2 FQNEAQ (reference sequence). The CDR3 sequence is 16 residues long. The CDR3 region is CASSRWDRGGNQPHHF. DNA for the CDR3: TGTGCCAGCAGCCGATGGGACCGCGGGGGCAATCAGCCCCACCATTTT.

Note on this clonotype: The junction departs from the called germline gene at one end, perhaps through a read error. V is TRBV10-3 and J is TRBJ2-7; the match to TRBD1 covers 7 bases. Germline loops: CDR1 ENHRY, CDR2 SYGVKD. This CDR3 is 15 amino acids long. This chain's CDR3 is CASSYIRQGTYEQYF. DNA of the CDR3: TGTGCCAGCAGTTACATCAGACAGGGAACATACGAGCAGTACTTC.

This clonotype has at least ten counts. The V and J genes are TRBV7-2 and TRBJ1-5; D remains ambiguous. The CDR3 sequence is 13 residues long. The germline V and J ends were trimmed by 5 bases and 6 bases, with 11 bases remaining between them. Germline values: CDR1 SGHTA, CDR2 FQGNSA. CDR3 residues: CASSPLSAQPQHF. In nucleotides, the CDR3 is TGTGCCAGCAGCCCGCTGTCCGCTCAGCCCCAGCATTTT.

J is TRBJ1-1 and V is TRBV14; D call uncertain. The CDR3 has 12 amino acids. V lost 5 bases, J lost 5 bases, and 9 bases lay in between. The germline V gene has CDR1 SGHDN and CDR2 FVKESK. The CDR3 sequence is CASSEIWTEAFF. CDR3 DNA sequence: TGTGCCAGCAGCGAGATCTGGACTGAAGCTTTCTTT. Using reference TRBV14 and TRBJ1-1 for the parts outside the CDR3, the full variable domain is EAGVTQFPSHSVIEKGQTVTLRCDPISGHDNLYWYRRVMGKEIKFLLHFVKESKQDESGMPNNRFLAERTGGTYSTLKVQPAELEDSGVYFCASSEIWTEAFFGQGTRLTVV.

This chain's CDR3 is CATGQIQNTEAFF. The DNA for the CDR3 is TGTGCAACGGGCCAGATACAGAACACTGAAGCTTTCTTT. The chain combines TRBV25-1 with TRBJ1-1; no definite D call. This CDR3 contains 13 residues. CDR1 and CDR2 (germline): MGHDK, SYGVNS.

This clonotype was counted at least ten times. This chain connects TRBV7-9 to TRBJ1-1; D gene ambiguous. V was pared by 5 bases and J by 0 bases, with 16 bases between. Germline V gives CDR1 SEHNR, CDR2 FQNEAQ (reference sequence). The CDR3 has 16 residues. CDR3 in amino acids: CASSTDPGYMNTEAFF. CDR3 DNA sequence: TGTGCCAGCAGCACCGACCCCGGTTACATGAACACTGAAGCTTTCTTT.

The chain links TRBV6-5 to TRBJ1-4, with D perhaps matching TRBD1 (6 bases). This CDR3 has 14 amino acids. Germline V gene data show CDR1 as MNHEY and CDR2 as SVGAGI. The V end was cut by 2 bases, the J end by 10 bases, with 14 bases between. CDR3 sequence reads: CASSYGGREGKLFF. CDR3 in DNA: TGTGCCAGCAGTTACGGGGGCAGGGAGGGAAAACTGTTTTTT.

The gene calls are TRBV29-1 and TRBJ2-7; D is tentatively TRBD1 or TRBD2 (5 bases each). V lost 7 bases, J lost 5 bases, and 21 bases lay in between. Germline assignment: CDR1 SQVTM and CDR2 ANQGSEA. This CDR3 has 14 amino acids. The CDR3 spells CSAVPTGTPHEQYF. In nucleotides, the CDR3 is TGCAGCGCTGTGCCTACCGGGACCCCCCACGAGCAGTACTTC.

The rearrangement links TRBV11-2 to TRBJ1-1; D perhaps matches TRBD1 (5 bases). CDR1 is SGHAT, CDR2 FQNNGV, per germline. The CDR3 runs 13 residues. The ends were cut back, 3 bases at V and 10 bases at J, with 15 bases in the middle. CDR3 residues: CASSLYQGSRAFF. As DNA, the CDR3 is TGTGCCAGCAGCTTGTACCAGGGATCTAGAGCTTTCTTT. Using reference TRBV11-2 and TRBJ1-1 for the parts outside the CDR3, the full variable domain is EAGVAQSPRYKIIEKRQSVAFWCNPISGHATLYWYQQILGQGPKLLIQFQNNGVVDDSQLPKDRFSAERLKGVDSTLKIQPAKLEDSAVYLCASSLYQGSRAFFGQGTRLTVV.

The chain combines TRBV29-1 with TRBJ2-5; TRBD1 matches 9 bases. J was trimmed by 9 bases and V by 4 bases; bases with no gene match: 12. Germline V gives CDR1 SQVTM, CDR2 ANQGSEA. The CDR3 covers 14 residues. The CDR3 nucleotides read TGCAGCGTTGCGGACAGGGGTAGCAATCAGCCCCAGTACTTC. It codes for CSVADRGSNQPQYF. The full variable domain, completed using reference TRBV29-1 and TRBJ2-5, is SAVISQKPSRDICQRGTSLTIQCQVDSQVTMMFWYRQQPGQSLTLIATANQGSEATYESGFVIDKFPISRPNLTFSTLTVSNMSPEDSSIYLCSVADRGSNQPQYFGPGTRLLVL.

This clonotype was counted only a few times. The CDR3 spells CASSVRYEQYF. The CDR3 bases are TGTGCCAGCAGTGTTCGCTACGAGCAGTACTTC. J is TRBJ2-7 and V is TRBV2; the D is unclear. This CDR3 region has 11 residues. The V and J ends lost 4 bases and 3 bases respectively, with 4 bases between them. Germline-derived CDR1 and CDR2 are SNHLY and FYNNEI.

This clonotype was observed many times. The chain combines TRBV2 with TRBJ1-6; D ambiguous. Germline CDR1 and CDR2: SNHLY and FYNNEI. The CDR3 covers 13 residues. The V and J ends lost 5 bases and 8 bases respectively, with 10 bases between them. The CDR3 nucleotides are TGTGCCAGCAGTCCAGTATTGGATTCACCCCTCCACTTT. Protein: CASSPVLDSPLHF.

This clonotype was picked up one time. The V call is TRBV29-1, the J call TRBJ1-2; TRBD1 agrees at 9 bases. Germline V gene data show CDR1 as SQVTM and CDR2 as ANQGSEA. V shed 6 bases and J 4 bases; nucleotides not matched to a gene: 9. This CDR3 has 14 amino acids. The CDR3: CSVQGQGTGYGYTF. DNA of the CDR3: TGCAGCGTCCAGGGACAGGGCACGGGCTATGGCTACACCTTC. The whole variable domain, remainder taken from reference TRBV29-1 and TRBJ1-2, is SAVISQKPSRDICQRGTSLTIQCQVDSQVTMMFWYRQQPGQSLTLIATANQGSEATYESGFVIDKFPISRPNLTFSTLTVSNMSPEDSSIYLCSVQGQGTGYGYTFGSGTRLTVV.